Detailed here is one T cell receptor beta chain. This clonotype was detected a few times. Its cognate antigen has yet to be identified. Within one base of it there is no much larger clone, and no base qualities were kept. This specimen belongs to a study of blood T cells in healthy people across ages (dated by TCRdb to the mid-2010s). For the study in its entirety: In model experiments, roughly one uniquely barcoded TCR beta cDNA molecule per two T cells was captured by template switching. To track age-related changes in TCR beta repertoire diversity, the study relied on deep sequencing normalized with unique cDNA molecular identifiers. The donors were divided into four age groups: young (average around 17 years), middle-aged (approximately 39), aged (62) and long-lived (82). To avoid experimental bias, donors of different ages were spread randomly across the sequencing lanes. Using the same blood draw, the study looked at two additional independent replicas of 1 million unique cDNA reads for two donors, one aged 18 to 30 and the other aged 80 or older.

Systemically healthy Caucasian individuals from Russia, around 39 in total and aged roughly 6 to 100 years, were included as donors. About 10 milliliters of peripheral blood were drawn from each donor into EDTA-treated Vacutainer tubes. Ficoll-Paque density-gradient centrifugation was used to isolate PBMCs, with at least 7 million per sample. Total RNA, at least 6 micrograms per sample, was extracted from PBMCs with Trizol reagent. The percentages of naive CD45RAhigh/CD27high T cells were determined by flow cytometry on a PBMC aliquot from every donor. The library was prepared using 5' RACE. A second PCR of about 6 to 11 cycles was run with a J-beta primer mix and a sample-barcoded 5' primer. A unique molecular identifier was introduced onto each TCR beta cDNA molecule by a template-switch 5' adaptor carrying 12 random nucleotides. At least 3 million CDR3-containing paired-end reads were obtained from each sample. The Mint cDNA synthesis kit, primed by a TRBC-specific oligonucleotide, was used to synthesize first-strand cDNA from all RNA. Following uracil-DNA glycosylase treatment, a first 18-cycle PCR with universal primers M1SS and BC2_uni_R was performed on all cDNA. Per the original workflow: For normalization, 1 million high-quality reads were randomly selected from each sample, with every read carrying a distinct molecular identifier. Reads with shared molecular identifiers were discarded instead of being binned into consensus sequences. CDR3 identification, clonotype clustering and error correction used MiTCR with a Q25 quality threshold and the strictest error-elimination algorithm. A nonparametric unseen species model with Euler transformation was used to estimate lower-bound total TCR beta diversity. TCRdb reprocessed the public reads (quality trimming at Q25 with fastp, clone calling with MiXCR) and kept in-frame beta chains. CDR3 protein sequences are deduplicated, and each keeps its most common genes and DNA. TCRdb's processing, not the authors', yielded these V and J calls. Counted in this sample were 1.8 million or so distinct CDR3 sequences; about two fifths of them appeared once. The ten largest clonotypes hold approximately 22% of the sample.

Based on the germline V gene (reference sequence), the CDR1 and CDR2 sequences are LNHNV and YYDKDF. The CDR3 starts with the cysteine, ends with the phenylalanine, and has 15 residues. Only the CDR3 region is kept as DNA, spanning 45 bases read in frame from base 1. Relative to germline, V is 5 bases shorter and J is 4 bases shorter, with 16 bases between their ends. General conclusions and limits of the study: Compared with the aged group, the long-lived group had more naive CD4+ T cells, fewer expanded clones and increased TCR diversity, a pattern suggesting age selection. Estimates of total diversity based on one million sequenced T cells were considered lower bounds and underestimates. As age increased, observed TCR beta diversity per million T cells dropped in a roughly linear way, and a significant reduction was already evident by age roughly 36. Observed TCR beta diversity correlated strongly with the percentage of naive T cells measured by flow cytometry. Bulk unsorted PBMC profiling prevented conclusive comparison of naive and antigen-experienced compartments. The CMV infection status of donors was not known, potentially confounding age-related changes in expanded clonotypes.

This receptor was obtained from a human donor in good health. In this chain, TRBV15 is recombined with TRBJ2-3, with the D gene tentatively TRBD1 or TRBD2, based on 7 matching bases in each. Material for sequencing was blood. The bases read TGTGCCACCAGCCCTTGGGGAGGGGGCCCAGATACGCAGTATTTT. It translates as CATSPWGGGPDTQYF.